This TCR beta chain was observed in a study of blood T cell repertoires in COVID-19. Study summary: Researchers got acute and convalescent COVID-19 samples from the United States, Italy and Spain. From T cells, B-cell-depleted T cells, or PBMCs came the material, which was cDNA or gDNA.

Trimming removed 5 bases from V and 6 bases from J; junction bases left unmatched: 5. The CDR3 sequence is 15 residues long. Germline V gene lookup returns CDR1 LNHDA and CDR2 SQIVND (reference sequence). Per the authors' pipeline: How many nucleated cells were present was estimated from reference gene primer amplification. Profiling relied on immunoSEQ multiplex PCR, and the TCRdb table lists in-frame clones only, not all of them. Clone size and the V and J calls come from that table; the DNA yielded D and trimming. Among 130,000 or so clones listed, 77% were seen once. The sequence was obtained from a human donor in a cohort sampled during active COVID-19. The V call is TRBV19, the J call TRBJ1-3, with TRBD1 matching over 12 bases. Sequencing was performed on peripheral blood. The CDR3 nucleotides are TGTGCCAGTAGTCCTCCGGGACAGGGGGCAAACACCATATATTTT. Its translation is CASSPPGQGANTIYF.